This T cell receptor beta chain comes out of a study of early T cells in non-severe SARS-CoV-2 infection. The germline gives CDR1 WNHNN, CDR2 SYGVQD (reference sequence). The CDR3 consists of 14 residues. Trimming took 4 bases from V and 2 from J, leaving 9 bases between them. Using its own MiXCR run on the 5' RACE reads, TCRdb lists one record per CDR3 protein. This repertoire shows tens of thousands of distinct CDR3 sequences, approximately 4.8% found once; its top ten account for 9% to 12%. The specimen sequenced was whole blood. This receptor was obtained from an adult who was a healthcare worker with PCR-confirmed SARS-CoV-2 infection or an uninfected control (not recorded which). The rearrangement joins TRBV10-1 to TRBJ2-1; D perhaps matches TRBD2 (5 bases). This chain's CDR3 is CASSAGITYNEQFF. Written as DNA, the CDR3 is TGCGCCAGCAGTGCGGGAATCACCTACAATGAGCAGTTCTTC.